A selection of T cell receptor beta chains follows, all from one sample in a study of technical replicates of blood from a few donors. Produced via immunoSEQ multiplex PCR; TCRdb's table is partial and in-frame only. The sample includes around 81,000 clones, almost 96% of them seen just once. The sequenced material came from T cells isolated from PBMCs. Every receptor here comes from a human donor in good health. Both conserved end residues are trimmed from each CDR3. Fields, in order: V gene, clone size, J gene, CDR3 protein. Size tells how often a clone was seen (once, few, many) or the class of an expanded clone, and some rows leave it out.

TRBV6-6	NA	TRBJ1-1	ASSRQGASNTEAF
TRBV19	NA	TRBJ2-7	ASSIVTASSYEQY
TRBV27	once	TRBJ2-7	ASSVTGVGEQY
TRBV7-3	NA	TRBJ2-3	ASSSSRYAENQY
TRBV19	few	TRBJ1-5	ASSRQGNQPQH
TRBV6-1	NA	TRBJ1-1	ASRIFRVDTEAF
TRBV5-4	once	TRBJ2-2	ATPNPGTNLSTNTGELF
TRBV15	NA	TRBJ2-2	ATKTSWAGELF
TRBV28	NA	TRBJ2-7	ASSLNDRGKQY
TRBV30	NA	TRBJ2-3	AWSGPGGSTDTQY
TRBV13	NA	TRBJ1-1	ASSTGNTEAF
TRBV11-1	NA	TRBJ2-3	ASSLRQGASTDTQY
TRBV19	NA	TRBJ1-1	ASSIWQMNTEAF
TRBV7-3	once	TRBJ1-5	ASSLRSDYSNQPQH
TRBV5-6	once	TRBJ2-5	ASSFQGSGTQY
TRBV6-5	NA	TRBJ2-3	ASSYSQVADTQY
TRBV28	NA	TRBJ1-5	ASSLPGLFGQPQH
TRBV6-5	once	TRBJ2-7	ASSYSGEQY
TRBV4-1	NA	TRBJ2-5	ASSQLATSGRAGETQY
TRBV28	NA	TRBJ2-1	ASSLLAGGRGNEQF
TRBV6-6	NA	TRBJ1-4	ASMGWRNEKLF
TRBV6-6	NA	TRBJ1-5	ASSYLITGSQPQH
TRBV11-1	once	TRBJ2-7	ASSLVVGGGYEQY
TRBV4-1	NA	TRBJ2-1	ASSQGGGEQF
TRBV11-3	once	TRBJ2-7	ASSFEARDSSYEQY
TRBV27	NA	TRBJ1-4	ASSTGQGSTNEKLF
TRBV12-5	NA	TRBJ2-1	ASGSGTYPYNEQF
TRBV2	NA	TRBJ2-7	ASSASLGTSWSYEQY
TRBV15	NA	TRBJ2-7	ATSRETESGRIAPT
TRBV10-3	NA	TRBJ2-4	AISGNGLAGDGAKNIQY
TRBV2	NA	TRBJ2-1	ASLGLAGGNEQF
TRBV28	NA	TRBJ2-2	ASTSTRAYTGELF
TRBV5-1	NA	TRBJ2-7	ASSLNQYEQY
TRBV28	NA	TRBJ1-1	ASPQKGGRVTEAF
TRBV9	NA	TRBJ1-5	ASSTSGSGGEPQH
TRBV28	NA	TRBJ1-3	ASSITNSGNTIY
TRBV7-6	once	TRBJ2-7	ASSLGGVEQY
TRBV28	NA	TRBJ2-7	ASSSGLAHTYEQY
TRBV28	NA	TRBJ1-2	ASRIQGSGGYT
TRBV27	once	TRBJ1-4	ASSLSSRGLLGEKLF
TRBV7-6	NA	TRBJ1-1	ASSLGTGPNTEAF
TRBV25-1	NA	TRBJ2-2	ASSEYLGGGELF